Following are 18 T cell receptor beta chains from one sample sequenced in a study of beta chain features in type 1 diabetes. These receptors have no known antigen. As every portion of the isolated RNA was reverse transcribed, the sequencing read expressed TCRB transcripts. TCRdb's copy holds only in-frame clones and misses some; the assay was immunoSEQ multiplex PCR. Of over 650,000 clones in the sample, over 11% were seen once. Findings and caveats of the study: Shorter TCRB CDR3s, moderately but significantly so, were found in Type 1 diabetes patients in all four CD4+ subsets.

Sequencing was done on a sample of naive CD4+ T cells from blood. These receptors all stem from a man between 18 and 29 years old with type 1 diabetes.

This clone occurred a few times. Other DNA sequences in this sample translate to the same CDR3. The rearrangement uses TRBV5-6 and TRBJ2-4; unclear D gene. The CDR3 runs 13 residues. Trimming removed 0 bases at V and 3 bases at J, with 4 bases between. CDR1 is SGHDT and CDR2 is YYEEEE in the germline V gene. The CDR3 DNA follows: TGTGCCAGCAGCTTGGACAGCAAAAACATTCAGTACTTC. This gives the protein CASSLDSKNIQYF.

As to this clone: The same CDR3 also results from other DNA sequences found in this sample. V and J are TRBV18 and TRBJ1-1, with D unresolved. V was pared by 0 bases and J by 4 bases, with 6 bases between. Germline CDR1 is KGHSH and CDR2 is LQKENI. The CDR3 has 13 amino acids. The chain's CDR3 is CASSPPGSTEAFF. The CDR3 DNA sequence: TGTGCCAGCTCACCACCGGGGAGCACTGAAGCTTTCTTT.

The rearrangement uses TRBV7-2 and TRBJ2-5, with D possibly matching TRBD2 (6 bases). The V and J ends lost 3 bases and 0 bases respectively, with 14 bases between them. From germline, CDR1 is SGHTA and CDR2 FQGNSA. The CDR3 is 16 amino acids. The CDR3 sequence is CASSLGRLGNQETQYF. The CDR3 DNA reads TGTGCCAGCAGCTTGGGGAGGCTCGGAAACCAAGAGACCCAGTACTTC.

The chain is built from TRBV4-1 and TRBJ2-5; D is possibly TRBD2 (7 bases). With 2 bases removed from V and 9 bases from J, the gap between germline ends came to 22 bases. From germline, CDR1 is MGHRA and CDR2 YSYEKL. The CDR3 spans 16 residues. The CDR3 loop reads CASSQPRRGLGEAQYF. The CDR3 coding sequence is TGCGCCAGCAGCCAACCACGGCGGGGGCTCGGGGAGGCCCAGTACTTC.

The rearrangement uses TRBV5-6 and TRBJ1-1; D is unclear. V lost 5 bases and J lost 2, with 10 bases in between. The CDR3 is 13 residues long. CDR1 is SGHDT and CDR2 is YYEEEE in the germline V gene. The CDR3 region is CASSDHFNTEAFF. The CDR3 region has the DNA TGTGCCAGCAGTGACCACTTTAACACTGAAGCTTTCTTT.

This chain links TRBV6-4 with TRBJ2-5; 11 bases align to TRBD2. The junction had 4 bases not matched to a gene; V was cut back by 3 bases and J by 4 bases. The length of the CDR3 is 15 residues. CDR1 is MRHNA, CDR2 SNTAGT, per germline. CDR3 in DNA: TGTGCCAGCAGTGAGGGTCTAGCGGGAGGAGAGACCCAGTACTTC. It is translated as CASSEGLAGGETQYF.

The chain is built from TRBV2 and TRBJ1-5; 8 nucleotides agree with TRBD1. This CDR3 is built from 15 residues. The germline gives CDR1 SNHLY, CDR2 FYNNEI. The V gene end was trimmed by 6 bases and the J gene end by 1 base; junction bases not matched to a gene: 5. In DNA, the CDR3 is TGTGCCAGCAGGAAGACAGGGGCGAGCAATCAGCCCCAGCATTTT. Translated: CASRKTGASNQPQHF.

This clone was found a few times. This chain joins TRBV9 and TRBJ2-1; D perhaps matches TRBD2 (6 bases). CDR3 length equals 15 residues. CDR1 SGDLS and CDR2 YYNGEE come from the germline V gene. The ends were cut back, 2 bases at V and 3 bases at J, with 12 bases in the middle. The CDR3 region has the DNA TGTGCCAGCAGCGTTGGGATCGGGGGCTACAATGAGCAGTTCTTC. This gives the protein CASSVGIGGYNEQFF.

The chain recombines TRBV6-5 with TRBJ2-3; 8 bases map to TRBD1. CDR1 is MNHEY and CDR2 is SVGAGI in the germline V gene. The junction had 8 bases not matched to a gene; V was cut back by 7 bases and J by 2 bases. There are 15 residues in the CDR3. The CDR3 spells CASTRQGFTTDTQYF. As DNA, the CDR3 is TGTGCCAGCACCAGACAGGGGTTCACCACAGATACGCAGTATTTT.

The chain links TRBV5-1 to TRBJ2-1; 8 bases match TRBD2. Germline CDR1 SGHRS, CDR2 YFSETQ. The CDR3 consists of 14 residues. V shed 5 bases and J 9 bases; nucleotides not matched to a gene: 10. Here the CDR3 DNA reads TGCGCCAGCAGTCAGCCGGGACTAGGGTTTGAGCAGTTCTTC. Translated: CASSQPGLGFEQFF.

V gene TRBV5-6 combines with J gene TRBJ1-5, with D tentatively TRBD1 (5 bases). The V and J ends lost 4 bases and 7 bases respectively, with 12 bases between them. Germline V gives CDR1 SGHDT, CDR2 YYEEEE. The CDR3 sequence is 13 residues long. The CDR3 region is CASSGTQGQPQHF. The CDR3 DNA follows: TGTGCCAGCAGCGGAACTCAGGGCCAGCCCCAGCATTTT.

This clone is a singleton in its sample. V is TRBV7-2 and J is TRBJ1-5; no clear D. The V gene lost 0 bases and the J gene lost 6 bases, with 9 bases spanning the gap. CDR1 SGHTA and CDR2 FQGNSA come from the germline V gene. This CDR3 is 14 amino acids long. CDR3 loop: CASSLAQGIQPQHF. The CDR3 nucleotides read TGTGCCAGCAGCTTAGCGCAAGGAATTCAGCCCCAGCATTTT.

There are a few counts of this clone. This chain links TRBV30 with TRBJ2-1, with D possibly being TRBD1 or TRBD2 (5 bases each). The V gene's germline CDR1 is GTSNPN and CDR2 SVGIG (reference sequence). Trimming removed 3 bases at V and 4 bases at J, with 16 bases between. The CDR3 sequence is 15 residues long. CDR3 sequence reads: CAWSSRGAPYNEQFF. The CDR3 nucleotides are TGTGCCTGGAGCTCGAGGGGAGCGCCATACAATGAGCAGTTCTTC.

As for this clone: Other DNA sequences within the sample encode an identical CDR3. The V gene is TRBV4-3, the J gene TRBJ2-5; possibly TRBD2 for D (5 bases). In germline, CDR1 is LGHNA, CDR2 YSLEER. CDR3 length equals 13 residues. V was shortened by 2 bases and J by 3 bases, with 7 bases between the two germline ends. The CDR3 sequence: CASSQRGKETQYF. The CDR3 DNA is TGCGCCAGCAGCCAAAGAGGGAAAGAGACCCAGTACTTC.

The J gene is TRBJ2-1, the V gene TRBV7-3, with TRBD1 matching 8 bases. CDR3 length equals 16 residues. The germline CDR1 and CDR2 sequences are SGHTA and FQGTGA. V lost 4 bases to trimming and J lost 4 bases; unmatched junction nucleotides: 9. In DNA, the CDR3 is TGTGCCAGCAGCTCCCGACAGGGGTCGGGGTACAATGAGCAGTTCTTC. Protein sequence: CASSSRQGSGYNEQFF.

There are a few counts of this clone. The chain uses TRBV30 and TRBJ2-7; D may be TRBD1 or TRBD2 (5 bases each). The germline gives CDR1 GTSNPN, CDR2 SVGIG (reference sequence). The length of the CDR3 is 13 residues. Trimming removed 4 bases at V and 3 bases at J, with 13 bases between. Here the CDR3 DNA reads TGTGCCTGGATGCAGGTGGGGGACTACGAGCAGTACTTC. Protein: CAWMQVGDYEQYF.

This chain connects TRBV15 to TRBJ2-5, with D perhaps TRBD1 (6 bases). The V and J ends lost 0 bases and 5 bases respectively, with 22 bases between them. The CDR3 extends over 18 amino acids. Germline V gene lookup returns CDR1 LNHNV and CDR2 YYDKDF (reference sequence). The CDR3: CATSRDQGLAPGGETQYF. The CDR3 DNA reads as TGTGCCACCAGCAGAGATCAGGGGTTGGCCCCCGGCGGGGAGACCCAGTACTTC.

A word on this clone: Additional DNA sequences in this sample encode the identical CDR3. The chain joins TRBV29-1 to TRBJ2-1, with a possible D match to TRBD2 (5 bases). The CDR3 has 14 residues. The germline V gene encodes CDR1 SQVTM and CDR2 ANQGSEA. With 1 base removed from V and 0 bases from J, the gap between germline ends came to 7 bases. In DNA form, the CDR3 reads TGCAGCGTTGAAGCGGGGTTCTCCTACAATGAGCAGTTCTTC. Its protein product is CSVEAGFSYNEQFF.